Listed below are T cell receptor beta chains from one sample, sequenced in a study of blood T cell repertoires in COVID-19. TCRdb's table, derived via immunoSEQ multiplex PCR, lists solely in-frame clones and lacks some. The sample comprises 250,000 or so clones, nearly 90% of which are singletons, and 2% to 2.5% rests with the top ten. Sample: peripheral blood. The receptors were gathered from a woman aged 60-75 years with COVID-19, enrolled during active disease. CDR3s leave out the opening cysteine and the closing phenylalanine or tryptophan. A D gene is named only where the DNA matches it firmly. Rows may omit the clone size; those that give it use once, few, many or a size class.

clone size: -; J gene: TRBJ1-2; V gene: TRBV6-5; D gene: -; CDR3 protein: ASSYGETDGYT
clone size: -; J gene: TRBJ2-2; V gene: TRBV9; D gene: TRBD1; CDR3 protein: AGQQGADTGELF
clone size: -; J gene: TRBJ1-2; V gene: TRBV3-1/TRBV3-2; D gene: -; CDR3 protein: AAGGTLNYGYT
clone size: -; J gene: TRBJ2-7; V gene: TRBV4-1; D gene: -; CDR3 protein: ASSQDAHREQY
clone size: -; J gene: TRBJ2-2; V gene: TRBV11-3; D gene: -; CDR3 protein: ASSLRESAGELF
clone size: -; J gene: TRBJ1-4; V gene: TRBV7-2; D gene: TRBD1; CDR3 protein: ASSSRGLVNEKLF
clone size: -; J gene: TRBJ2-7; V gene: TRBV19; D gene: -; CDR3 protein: ASSTRGFPYEQY
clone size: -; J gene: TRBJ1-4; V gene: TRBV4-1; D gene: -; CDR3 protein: ASSQRQANEKLF
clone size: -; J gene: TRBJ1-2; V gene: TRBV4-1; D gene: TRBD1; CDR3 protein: ASSPGTGSRIGYT
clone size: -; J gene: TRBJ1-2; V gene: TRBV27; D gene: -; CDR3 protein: ASSRFALSVQYT
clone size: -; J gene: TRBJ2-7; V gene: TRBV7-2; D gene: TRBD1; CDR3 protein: ASSRQGYEQY
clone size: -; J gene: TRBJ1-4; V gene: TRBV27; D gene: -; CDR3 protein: ASSTTGAANEKLF
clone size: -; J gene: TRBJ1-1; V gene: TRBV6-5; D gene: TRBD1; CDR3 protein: ASSTRTGEAF
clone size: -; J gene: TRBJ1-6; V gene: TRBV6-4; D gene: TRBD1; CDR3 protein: ASSQDRNNSPLH
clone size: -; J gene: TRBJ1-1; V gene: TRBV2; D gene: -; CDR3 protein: ASSDLSGGPNTEAF
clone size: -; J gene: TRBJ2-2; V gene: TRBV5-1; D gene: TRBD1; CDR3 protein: ASSSRTGGNTGELF
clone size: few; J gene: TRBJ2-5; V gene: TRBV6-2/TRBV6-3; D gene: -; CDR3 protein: ASSYIETQY
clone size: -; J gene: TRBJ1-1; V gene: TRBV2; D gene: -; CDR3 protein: ARITGYTEAF
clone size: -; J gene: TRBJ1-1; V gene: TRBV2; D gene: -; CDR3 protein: ASSERGRGNTEAF
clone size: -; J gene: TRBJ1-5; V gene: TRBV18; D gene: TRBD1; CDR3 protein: ASSPGQGNQPQH
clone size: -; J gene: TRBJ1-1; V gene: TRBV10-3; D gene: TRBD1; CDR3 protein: AISRDRAEAF
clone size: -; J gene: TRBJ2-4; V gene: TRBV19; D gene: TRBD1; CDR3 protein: ASSMRSTGDRKNIQY
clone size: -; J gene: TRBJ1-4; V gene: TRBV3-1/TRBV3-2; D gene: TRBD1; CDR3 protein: ASSSRTGGDGEKLF
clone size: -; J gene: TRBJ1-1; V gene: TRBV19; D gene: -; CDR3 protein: ASSEPQGGTEAF
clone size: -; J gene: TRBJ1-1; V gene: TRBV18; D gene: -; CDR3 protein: ASSPNTAQNTEAF
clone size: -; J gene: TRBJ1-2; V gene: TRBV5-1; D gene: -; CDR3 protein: ASSLEQGTIDGYT
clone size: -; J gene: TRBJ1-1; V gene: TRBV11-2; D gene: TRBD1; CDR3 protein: ASSLPDRGEAF
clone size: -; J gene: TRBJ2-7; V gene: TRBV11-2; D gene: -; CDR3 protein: ASSLPQGIYEQY
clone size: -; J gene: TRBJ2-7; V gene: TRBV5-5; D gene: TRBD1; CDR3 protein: ASSLAGTGVVEQY
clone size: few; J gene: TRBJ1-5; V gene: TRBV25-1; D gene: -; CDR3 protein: ASSEVGRGPQH
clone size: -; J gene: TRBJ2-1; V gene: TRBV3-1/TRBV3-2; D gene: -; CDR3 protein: ASSPDMYHEQF
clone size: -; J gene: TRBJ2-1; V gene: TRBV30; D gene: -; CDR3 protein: AWGQRLNWGNEQF
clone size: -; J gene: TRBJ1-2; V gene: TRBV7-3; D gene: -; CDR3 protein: ASSPGFQNFGYT
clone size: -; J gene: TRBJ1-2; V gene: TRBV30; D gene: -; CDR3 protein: AWSVTGQSGYT
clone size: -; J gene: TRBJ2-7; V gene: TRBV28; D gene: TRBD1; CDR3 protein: ASSLTDRGLYEQY
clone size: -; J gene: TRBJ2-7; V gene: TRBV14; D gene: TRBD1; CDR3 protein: ASSDSGDRVSLEQY
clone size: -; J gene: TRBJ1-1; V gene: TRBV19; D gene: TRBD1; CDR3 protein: ASSMFWDRVVLSNTEAF
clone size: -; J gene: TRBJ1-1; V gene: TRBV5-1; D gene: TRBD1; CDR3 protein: ASSVQGMNTEAF
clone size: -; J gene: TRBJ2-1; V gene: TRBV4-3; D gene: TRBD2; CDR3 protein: ASSQGRTSVNEQF
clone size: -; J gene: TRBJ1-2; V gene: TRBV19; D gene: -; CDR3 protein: ASSRRGFWVYGYT
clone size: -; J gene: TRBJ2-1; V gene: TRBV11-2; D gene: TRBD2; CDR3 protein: ASSLRLAGNNEQF
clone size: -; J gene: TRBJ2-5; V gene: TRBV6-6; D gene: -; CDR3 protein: ASSANPGGGGETQY
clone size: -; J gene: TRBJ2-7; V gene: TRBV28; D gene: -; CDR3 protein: ASSFTLSHLTYEQY
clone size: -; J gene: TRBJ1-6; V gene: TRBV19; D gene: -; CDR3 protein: ASREGTTYNSPLH
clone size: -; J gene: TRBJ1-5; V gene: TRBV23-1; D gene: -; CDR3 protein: ASSQRGGHQPQH
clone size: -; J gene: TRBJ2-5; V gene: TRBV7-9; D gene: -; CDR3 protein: ASSMGNRARAQY
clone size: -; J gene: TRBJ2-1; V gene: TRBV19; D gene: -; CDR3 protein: ASSSPGTPSGNEQF